This passage covers 27 T cell receptor beta chains from one sample sequenced in a study of blood T cells in healthy people across ages. The authors ran a second PCR of 7 to 11 cycles using a sample-barcoded 5' primer and a J-beta primer mix. Each CDR3 protein gets one entry after TCRdb re-called the 5' RACE reads with MiXCR. The sample has about 670,000 distinct CDR3 sequences, 40% to 65% seen once; the top ten hold roughly 12%. Sequenced sample: blood. These TCRs come from a woman older than 75 in good health.

This clonotype has a count of ten or more. The chain has TRBV7-3 and TRBJ2-1; a weak D match, TRBD2 (5 bases). The germline V gene has CDR1 SGHTA and CDR2 FQGTGA. The V end lost 2 bases, the J end lost 8 bases, and 22 bases lay between the germline ends. CDR3 length equals 17 residues. DNA for the CDR3: TGTGCCAGCAGCTTATCCCCGGCTAGTCTTAGTAGCGATGAGCAGTTCTTC. This codes for CASSLSPASLSSDEQFF.

The chain employs TRBV29-1 and TRBJ2-5; perhaps TRBD1 as D (6 bases). The DNA end is more similar to TRBJ2-7, so the J call may be wrong. This CDR3 comprises 12 residues. Germline CDR1 reads SQVTM; CDR2 reads ANQGSEA. The CDR3: CSVDGRGSEQYF. In nucleotides, the CDR3 is TGCAGCGTTGACGGCAGGGGTAGCGAGCAGTACTTC.

This chain uses TRBV5-1 with TRBJ2-3, with D possibly matching TRBD1 (6 bases). Germline-derived CDR1 and CDR2 are SGHRS and YFSETQ. This CDR3 is built from 15 residues. Trimming took 3 bases from V and 2 from J, leaving 13 bases between them. The CDR3 spells CASSSPGHSTDTQYF. CDR3 DNA sequence: TGCGCCAGCAGCTCGCCGGGACACTCCACAGATACGCAGTATTTT.

This clonotype has more than one count but fewer than ten. The CDR3 protein is CASSFGFSSYEQYF. The CDR3 DNA reads TGTGCCAGCAGTTTCGGATTTAGCTCCTACGAGCAGTACTTC. The chain joins TRBV28 to TRBJ2-7; no clear D gene. CDR1 is MDHEN and CDR2 is SYDVKM in the germline V gene. Trimming left V 3 bases short and J 0 bases short, with 9 bases between. The CDR3 consists of 14 residues.

The chain has TRBV7-9 and TRBJ2-3; 7 positions match TRBD2. Trimming cost V 3 bases and J 5 bases; bases outside gene matches: 11. The CDR3 is 16 residues long. The germline CDR1 and CDR2 sequences are SEHNR and FQNEAQ (reference sequence). The CDR3 region is CASSFTTGWGGDTQYF. CDR3 bases: TGTGCCAGCAGCTTTACTACAGGATGGGGGGGAGATACGCAGTATTTT.

About this clonotype: A much larger clonotype is one base distant, so this may be a read error. The CDR3 loop reads CAGSSGDRGGYTF. The CDR3 nucleotides are TGTGCCGGCAGTTCAGGGGACAGAGGGGGCTACACCTTC. The chain employs TRBV12-3 or TRBV12-4 and TRBJ1-2; 7 nucleotides agree with TRBD1. CDR3 length: 13 amino acids.

This clonotype was recorded many times. V usage is TRBV7-3 and J usage is TRBJ2-3, with 12 bases that match TRBD2. In germline, CDR1 is SGHTA, CDR2 FQGTGA. The CDR3 contains 15 residues. The J segment lost 6 bases and the V segment lost 3 bases, leaving 4 bases of the junction unmatched. The CDR3: CASSFLAGGPDTQYF. CDR3 bases: TGTGCCAGCAGCTTCCTAGCGGGAGGGCCCGATACGCAGTATTTT.

For this clonotype: The junction and the germline gene differ at one end; a read error may be behind it. The chain is built from TRBV7-9 and TRBJ2-5; D may correspond to TRBD1 or TRBD2 (5 bases each). From germline, CDR1 is SEHNR and CDR2 FQNEAQ (reference sequence). This CDR3 spans 14 amino acids. CDR3 region: CASSLEGRQETHYF. The CDR3 bases are TGTGCCAGCAGCTTAGAGGGACGGCAAGAGACCCATTACTTC.

This clonotype was seen at least ten times. The chain couples TRBV20-1 to TRBJ1-4; D gene unclear. V lost 5 bases to trimming and J lost 5 bases, with 12 bases between them. Germline CDR1 is DFQATT and CDR2 is SNEGSKA (reference sequence). This CDR3 is 13 amino acids long. The CDR3 region is CSAPNRRNEKLFF. CDR3 DNA sequence: TGCAGTGCTCCCAACCGTCGGAATGAAAAACTGTTTTTT.

The V call is TRBV6-2 or TRBV6-3, the J call TRBJ2-5; D ambiguous. The assigned J gene may be wrong: the sequence end matches TRBJ2-7 better. The germline CDR1 and CDR2 sequences are MNHEY and SVGEGT. The CDR3 totals 13 residues. CDR3 in amino acids: CASSYGPQVEQYF. Written as DNA, the CDR3 is TGTGCCAGCAGTTACGGACCCCAGGTCGAGCAGTACTTC.

On this clonotype itself: A much larger clone differs by one base, so this may be a read error. The final CDR3 position lacks the conserved phenylalanine or tryptophan, pointing to a likely read error. The chain joins TRBV29-1 to TRBJ2-7, with TRBD1 matching over 9 bases. V shed 4 bases, J shed 2 bases, and the junction held 6 bases outside the gene matches. The germline V gene has CDR1 SQVTM and CDR2 ANQGSEA. The CDR3 has 14 amino acids. The CDR3 loop is CSVVAGTGPYEQYL. Here the CDR3 DNA reads TGCAGCGTTGTAGCCGGGACAGGGCCCTACGAGCAGTACTTA.

The rearrangement uses TRBV29-1 and TRBJ2-2, with D unresolved. This CDR3 region has 13 residues. Germline values: CDR1 SQVTM, CDR2 ANQGSEA. Trimming left V 7 bases short and J 6 bases short, with 15 bases between. The CDR3 spells CSALPDRAGELFF. CDR3 DNA sequence: TGCAGCGCCTTACCCGACCGAGCCGGGGAGCTGTTTTTT.

A word on this clonotype: Since a much larger clone is just one base distant, this may be a read error. The V call is TRBV13, the J call TRBJ1-2, with 8 nucleotides matching TRBD1. The CDR3 runs 14 residues. Germline CDR1 and CDR2: PRHDT and FYEKMQ (reference sequence). V shed 5 bases, J shed 8 bases, and the junction held 10 bases outside the gene matches. CDR3 residues: CASSKRTGLGGYTF. The CDR3 bases are TGTGCCAGCAGCAAGCGGACAGGGCTGGGGGGCTACACCTTC.

The chain has TRBV29-1 and TRBJ1-2, with unresolved D. Germline V lookup: CDR1 SQVTM, CDR2 ANQGSEA. The germline V and J ends were trimmed by 2 bases and 5 bases, with 9 bases remaining between them. The CDR3 sequence is 12 residues long. CDR3 DNA: TGCAGCGTTGAACGGGCGGATTATGGCTACACCTTC. It yields the protein CSVERADYGYTF.

This chain links TRBV9 with TRBJ2-1, with TRBD1 identical over 7 bases. CDR3 length: 18 residues. Trimming cost V 3 bases and J 4 bases; bases outside gene matches: 16. Germline assignment: CDR1 SGDLS and CDR2 YYNGEE. The CDR3 loop reads CASSGPPYGQEVYNEQFF. The CDR3, as DNA: TGTGCCAGCAGCGGCCCCCCATATGGACAGGAGGTGTACAATGAGCAGTTCTTC.

This chain joins TRBV12-3 or TRBV12-4 and TRBJ2-7; no clear D gene. This CDR3 contains 10 residues. V gave up 7 bases and J gave up 7 bases, with 8 bases separating them. CDR3: CASKGKEQYF. The DNA of the CDR3 is TGTGCCAGCAAAGGAAAGGAGCAGTACTTC.

This clonotype was seen many times. The rearrangement links TRBV5-1 to TRBJ2-7, with 7 bases matching TRBD1. The V gene's germline CDR1 is SGHRS and CDR2 YFSETQ. J gave up 0 bases and V 6 bases, and 3 bases lay outside the gene matches. The CDR3 covers 13 residues. CDR3: CASKPGGSYEQYF. The CDR3, as DNA: TGCGCCAGCAAGCCAGGGGGCTCCTACGAGCAGTACTTC.

The rearrangement links TRBV7-8 to TRBJ2-3, with no clear D. Per germline, CDR1 SGHVS and CDR2 FQNEAQ. The CDR3 is 15 amino acids. The V end lost 1 base, the J end lost 1 base, and 9 bases lay between the germline ends. The CDR3 protein is CASSLGNGRTDTQYF. For the CDR3, the DNA is TGTGCCAGCAGCTTAGGGAACGGCCGCACAGATACGCAGTATTTT.

This clonotype was counted a single time. Possible read error: a much larger clone is one base away. The genes are TRBV20-1 and TRBJ2-7; 7 nucleotides agree with TRBD2. The CDR3 consists of 14 residues. The V and J ends lost 6 bases and 1 base, in that order; junction bases with no gene match: 9. Per germline, CDR1 DFQATT and CDR2 SNEGSKA (reference sequence). The DNA of the CDR3 is TGCAGTGCGAGTAGCGGGTGGGGTTCCTACGAGCAGTACTTC. It yields the protein CSASSGWGSYEQYF.

V gene TRBV19 combines with J gene TRBJ1-5; a possible D gene is TRBD1 (6 bases). This CDR3 has 16 amino acids. Trimming pared 7 bases from V and 1 base from J, leaving 17 bases between. CDR1 and CDR2 (germline): LNHDA, SQIVND (reference sequence). CDR3 coding DNA: TGTGCCAGTAAGGAAGGGGGGCCGGGGAGCAATCAGCCCCAGCATTTT. Translated, it gives CASKEGGPGSNQPQHF.

This clonotype was recorded a few times. This chain uses TRBV20-1 with TRBJ1-1; 10 bases fit TRBD1. CDR3 length: 14 residues. CDR1 DFQATT and CDR2 SNEGSKA come from the germline V gene (reference sequence). V shed 5 bases, J shed 5 bases, and the junction held 8 bases outside the gene matches. CDR3 coding DNA: TGCAGTGCTCCGCCGGGGACAGGGGTAACTGAAGCTTTCTTT. Its protein is CSAPPGTGVTEAFF.

The chain recombines TRBV5-1 with TRBJ2-1; tentatively, D is TRBD2 (5 bases). Germline CDR1 SGHRS, CDR2 YFSETQ. There are 13 residues in the CDR3. V was shortened by 5 bases and J by 4 bases, with 10 bases between the two germline ends. The CDR3 sequence is CASREEPYNEQFF. As DNA, the CDR3 is TGCGCCAGCAGGGAGGAACCATACAATGAGCAGTTCTTC.

This rearrangement joins TRBV4-2 to TRBJ2-7; no clear D. The DNA end lines up better with TRBJ2-4; the J call may be wrong. The germline gives CDR1 LGHNA, CDR2 YNFKEQ. The CDR3 covers 15 residues. The CDR3 loop is CASSAETGAKNIQYF. CDR3 bases: TGTGCCAGCAGCGCAGAGACTGGAGCCAAAAACATTCAGTACTTC.

The J gene is TRBJ2-2, the V gene TRBV27, with D maybe TRBD1 (6 bases). Germline lookup yields CDR1 MNHEY and CDR2 SMNVEV (reference sequence). CDR3 length: 12 amino acids. V was cut by 2 bases and J by 12 bases, with 10 bases left in between. CDR3 DNA: TGTGCCAGCAGTTTAATCAGGGGACAGCTGTTTTTT. Protein product: CASSLIRGQLFF.

This clonotype has a handful of counts. One end of the junction varies from germline; a read error may be responsible. The J gene is TRBJ1-1, the V gene TRBV7-2, with D hard to call. Germline V gives CDR1 SGHTA, CDR2 FQGNSA. This CDR3 region has 14 residues. This CDR3 is CSSSLGTGGPEAFF. The CDR3 bases are TGTTCCAGCAGCTTAGGCACGGGAGGGCCTGAAGCTTTCTTT.

J is TRBJ2-5 and V is TRBV3-1; D not certain. Between the trimmed V and J ends, which lost 0 bases and 1 base, there was a span of 6 bases. Germline V lookup: CDR1 LGHDT, CDR2 YNNKEL (reference sequence). The CDR3 is 14 amino acids. This CDR3 is CASSQDVSQETQYF. The DNA for the CDR3 is TGTGCCAGCAGCCAAGACGTTAGCCAAGAGACCCAGTACTTC.

V is TRBV20-1 and J is TRBJ2-5; D is perhaps TRBD1 (6 bases). Germline loops: CDR1 DFQATT, CDR2 SNEGSKA (reference sequence). The CDR3 totals 13 residues. The ends were cut back, 2 bases at V and 5 bases at J, with 12 bases in the middle. CDR3 region: CSARNRVAETQYF. In DNA, the CDR3 is TGCAGTGCTAGAAACAGGGTGGCGGAGACCCAGTACTTC.